The 32 T cell receptor beta chains below all came from one sample that was sequenced in a study of neurological immune-mediated disorders (dated by TCRdb to the late 2010s). The library relied on 5' RACE. This sample was sequenced with an Illumina HiSeq 2500. Using fastp at Q25 and MiXCR, TCRdb reprocessed the public reads and kept productive beta chains. Merged by CDR3 protein, the rows form single entries marked with the most common genes and DNA. The sample includes over 55,000 distinct CDR3 sequences, with under 3% observed a single time. About 3% of the sample belongs to the ten largest clones. The specimen sequenced was PBMCs. The receptors here all came from a man aged 45-65 years with multiple sclerosis.

This clonotype appeared many times. The chain joins TRBV11-2 to TRBJ2-6; 7 bases agree with TRBD1. CDR3 length: 17 residues. In germline, CDR1 is SGHAT, CDR2 FQNNGV. Trimming removed 0 bases from V and 4 bases from J; junction bases left unmatched: 6. The CDR3 loop reads CASSLETGLTGANVLTF. In DNA, the CDR3 is TGTGCCAGCAGCTTAGAGACAGGGCTTACCGGGGCCAACGTCCTGACTTTC.

The sample holds many counts of this clonotype. The rearrangement links TRBV5-1 to TRBJ2-1; 12 nucleotides match TRBD1. CDR1 and CDR2 (germline): SGHRS, YFSETQ. Germline trimming cut 4 bases from V and 6 bases from J; bases unmatched to any gene: 8. The CDR3 extends over 16 amino acids. The CDR3 DNA follows: TGCGCCAGCAGCCCGCAGGGACAGGGGGCTAGCAATGAGCAGTTCTTC. This sequence encodes CASSPQGQGASNEQFF.

This clonotype occurred many times. The V gene is TRBV20-1, the J gene TRBJ1-2; D gene ambiguous. Germline assignment: CDR1 DFQATT and CDR2 SNEGSKA (reference sequence). The V and J ends lost 0 bases and 4 bases respectively, with 9 bases between them. The CDR3 extends over 13 amino acids. The CDR3, as DNA: TGCAGTGCTAGAGAGTACAGCTCCTATGGCTACACCTTC. It yields the protein CSAREYSSYGYTF.

This clonotype was counted ten times or more. The J gene is TRBJ2-7, the V gene TRBV5-1; TRBD1 might be the D (6 bases). CDR3 length: 17 residues. Germline assignment: CDR1 SGHRS and CDR2 YFSETQ. V gave up 4 bases and J gave up 2 bases, with 22 bases separating them. The CDR3 region is CASSPAVTGTTTYEQYF. In DNA form, the CDR3 reads TGCGCCAGCAGCCCGGCGGTAACCGGGACAACAACCTACGAGCAGTACTTC. Filled out from reference TRBV5-1 and TRBJ2-7, the complete variable domain reads KAGVTQTPRYLIKTRGQQVTLSCSPISGHRSVSWYQQTPGQGLQFLFEYFSETQRNKGNFPGRFSGRQFSNSRSEMNVSTLELGDSALYLCASSPAVTGTTTYEQYFGPGTRLTVT.

This clonotype was seen repeatedly, ten times or more. This rearrangement joins TRBV6-5 to TRBJ1-5; D remains ambiguous. This CDR3 has 13 residues. CDR1 is MNHEY and CDR2 is SVGAGI in the germline V gene. V gave up 2 bases and J gave up 5 bases, with 7 bases separating them. Here the CDR3 reads CASSYAGYQPQHF. The CDR3 DNA is TGTGCCAGCAGTTACGCTGGGTATCAGCCCCAGCATTTT.

This clonotype was found many times. This chain joins TRBV12-3 or TRBV12-4 and TRBJ1-5; D is uncertain. V gave up 5 bases and J gave up 5 bases, with 16 bases separating them. The CDR3 is 15 amino acids. The CDR3 DNA reads TGTGCCAGCAGTCCCCAGGCCGGGGTAGATCAGCCCCAGCATTTT. It codes for CASSPQAGVDQPQHF.

There are many counts of this clonotype. The J gene is TRBJ2-2, the V gene TRBV2; no definite D call. Germline CDR1 reads SNHLY; CDR2 reads FYNNEI. Trimming took 8 bases from V and 4 from J, leaving 14 bases between them. The CDR3 has 14 amino acids. The CDR3 here is CASASGPSTGELFF. The CDR3 coding sequence is TGTGCCAGCGCGTCCGGGCCTTCCACCGGGGAGCTGTTTTTT.

This clonotype showed up many times. The J gene is TRBJ2-3, the V gene TRBV9, with 15 bases identical to TRBD2. J was trimmed by 1 base and V by 0 bases; bases with no gene match: 6. The CDR3 is made up of 19 amino acids. Germline V gene sequence: CDR1 SGDLS, CDR2 YYNGEE. CDR3 in amino acids: CASSVVGTSGGTRTDTQYF. CDR3 sequence (DNA): TGTGCCAGCAGCGTAGTAGGGACTAGCGGGGGGACACGCACAGATACGCAGTATTTT.

This clonotype has at least ten counts. The chain is built from TRBV7-2 and TRBJ1-4; D is uncertain. CDR1 SGHTA and CDR2 FQGNSA come from the germline V gene. V lost 5 bases to trimming and J lost 5 bases, with 12 bases between them. The CDR3 contains 14 residues. CDR3 amino acids: CASSVRVGNEKLFF. In nucleotides, the CDR3 is TGTGCCAGCAGCGTTCGGGTCGGGAATGAAAAACTGTTTTTT.

This clonotype was counted ten times or more. The CDR3 DNA reads TGCAGTGCCTGGGGTAACGGGGGGGCAGGGAGCTACGAGCAGTACTTC. It codes for CSAWGNGGAGSYEQYF. The chain employs TRBV20-1 and TRBJ2-7, with 8 bases matching TRBD2. Germline values: CDR1 DFQATT, CDR2 SNEGSKA (reference sequence). J was trimmed by 3 bases and V by 6 bases; bases with no gene match: 16. This CDR3 spans 16 amino acids.

As regards this clonotype: A much bigger clone sits one base away, suggesting this may be a read error. This chain joins TRBV12-3 or TRBV12-4 and TRBJ2-1; 8 bases fit TRBD2. CDR3 length equals 11 residues. CDR3 residues: CDSSKGLGEFF. The DNA for the CDR3 is TGTGACAGCAGTAAGGGACTAGGGGAGTTCTTC.

This clonotype was detected many times. Here the CDR3 reads CASSRGPYSNQPQHF. Written as DNA, the CDR3 is TGTGCCAGCAGTCGGGGTCCTTATAGCAATCAGCCCCAGCATTTT. The chain recombines TRBV28 with TRBJ1-5; D not certain. CDR3 size: 15 residues. The germline V gene encodes CDR1 MDHEN and CDR2 SYDVKM. Deletions cut 5 bases from V and 0 bases from J, with 11 bases between.

This clonotype was detected many times. This chain joins TRBV2 and TRBJ1-2; D gene unclear. V was trimmed by 7 bases and J by 3 bases, leaving 12 bases between them. CDR3 length equals 13 residues. Germline CDR1 is SNHLY and CDR2 is FYNNEI. The chain's CDR3 is CASIPREYYGYTF. DNA for the CDR3: TGTGCCAGCATTCCTCGGGAATACTATGGCTACACCTTC.

This clonotype was seen ten or more times. This chain links TRBV28 with TRBJ1-2; 9 bases line up with TRBD1. Germline CDR1 reads MDHEN; CDR2 reads SYDVKM. This CDR3 region has 13 residues. The V and J ends lost 6 bases and 2 bases, in that order; junction bases with no gene match: 1. The CDR3 DNA sequence: TGTGCCAGCAGAACAGGGGGCAACTATGGCTACACCTTC. Amino acids: CASRTGGNYGYTF.

This clonotype was found many times. V gene TRBV28 combines with J gene TRBJ2-5; 7 bases align to TRBD1. V gave up 8 bases and J gave up 2 bases; unmatched junction bases: 5. Germline loops: CDR1 MDHEN, CDR2 SYDVKM. This CDR3 is 13 amino acids long. In DNA, the CDR3 is TGTGCCAGCGAGGGACAGCCTCAAGAGACCCAGTACTTC. Translated: CASEGQPQETQYF. Full variable domain (rest looked up from reference TRBV28 and TRBJ2-5): DVKVTQSSRYLVKRTGEKVFLECVQDMDHENMFWYRQDPGLGLRLIYFSYDVKMKEKGDIPEGYSVSREKKERFSLILESASTNQTSMYLCASEGQPQETQYFGPGTRLLVL.

This clonotype was picked up many times. The chain's CDR3 is CAISEFDTEAFF. The CDR3 DNA follows: TGTGCCATCAGTGAGTTTGACACTGAAGCTTTCTTT. The J gene is TRBJ1-1, the V gene TRBV10-3; D remains ambiguous. The V gene lost 1 base and the J gene lost 3 bases, with 3 bases spanning the gap. CDR3 length: 12 residues. Looked up from germline, CDR1 is ENHRY and CDR2 is SYGVKD.

At least ten counts were recorded for this clonotype. The chain employs TRBV5-1 and TRBJ2-5; 9 bases align to TRBD2. The CDR3 runs 14 residues. Germline CDR1 is SGHRS and CDR2 is YFSETQ. V shed 5 bases and J 5 bases; nucleotides not matched to a gene: 7. CDR3 nucleotides: TGCGCCAGCAGGCCAGCGGGGGGAAGCGAGACCCAGTACTTC. Translation gives CASRPAGGSETQYF.

This clonotype has at least ten counts. The chain joins TRBV5-1 to TRBJ1-5, with a tentative D call TRBD1 (5 bases). The CDR3 contains 15 residues. Trimming took off 0 bases at V and 2 bases at J, with 9 bases between the two ends. The germline V gene encodes CDR1 SGHRS and CDR2 YFSETQ. As DNA, the CDR3 is TGCGCCAGCAGCTTGGCGGGGCTGCGCAATCAGCCCCAGCATTTT. Residues: CASSLAGLRNQPQHF.

This clonotype was seen repeatedly, ten times or more. The rearrangement links TRBV9 to TRBJ1-2, with a weak D call TRBD1 (6 bases). Per germline, CDR1 SGDLS and CDR2 YYNGEE. The CDR3 length is 15 residues. V was pared by 0 bases and J by 7 bases, with 16 bases between. The CDR3 reads CASSVGIPGAGGYTF. CDR3 DNA sequence: TGTGCCAGCAGCGTAGGGATCCCAGGGGCTGGTGGCTACACCTTC.

This clonotype was seen just once. A junction boundary mismatches the germline segment, possibly from a read error. The rearrangement links TRBV27 to TRBJ2-3, with 9 positions matching TRBD1. CDR3 length equals 11 residues. Germline assignment: CDR1 MNHEY and CDR2 SMNVEV (reference sequence). The CDR3 sequence is CDSTGTGSQYF. The CDR3 DNA is TGTGACAGCACTGGGACAGGGAGTCAGTATTTT.

This clonotype showed up many times. The CDR3 is CATSRDWGYNTEAFF. The CDR3 coding sequence is TGTGCCACCAGCAGAGATTGGGGGTACAACACTGAAGCTTTCTTT. V gene TRBV15 combines with J gene TRBJ1-1; possible D gene TRBD1, 5 bases. The ends were cut back, 0 bases at V and 2 bases at J, with 10 bases in the middle. Germline V gene lookup returns CDR1 LNHNV and CDR2 YYDKDF (reference sequence). The CDR3 is 15 residues long.

This clonotype was seen at least ten times. The chain is built from TRBV6-2 or TRBV6-3 and TRBJ2-5; D gene uncertain. The CDR3 loop spans 17 amino acids. The ends were cut back, 4 bases at V and 0 bases at J, with 18 bases in the middle. Germline assignment: CDR1 MNHEY and CDR2 SVGEGT. The CDR3 here is CASSSGRTTQYQETQYF. The CDR3 DNA is TGTGCCAGCAGTTCAGGAAGGACGACACAGTACCAAGAGACCCAGTACTTC.

This clonotype was observed at least ten times. The V call is TRBV7-2, the J call TRBJ1-5, with D tentatively TRBD1 (5 bases). The germline V and J ends were trimmed by 2 bases and 3 bases, with 11 bases remaining between them. Germline values: CDR1 SGHTA, CDR2 FQGNSA. CDR3 length equals 15 residues. CDR3 amino acids: CASSLNRQNNQPQHF. The DNA of the CDR3 is TGTGCCAGCAGCTTAAATCGACAGAACAATCAGCCCCAGCATTTT.

In its sample, this clonotype was seen many times. CDR3 in DNA: TGTGCCAGCAGCAAAGAGGGGACAGACCATAACTACGAGCAGTACTTC. It specifies CASSKEGTDHNYEQYF. The rearrangement joins TRBV21-1 to TRBJ2-7; the table's TRBD1 call for D was not verified on the DNA. TRBV21-1 is a documented pseudogene. The CDR3 has 16 amino acids.

The chain joins TRBV7-6 to TRBJ2-2; possible D gene TRBD1, 6 bases. V dropped 3 bases and J dropped 0 bases, with 11 bases sitting between them. Germline-derived CDR1 and CDR2 are SGHVS and FNYEAQ. The CDR3 runs 16 residues. CDR3 sequence (DNA): TGTGCCAGCAGCTTGCAGACAGGCGCGAACACCGGGGAGCTGTTTTTT. Encoded protein: CASSLQTGANTGELFF.

This clonotype was observed many times. The chain is built from TRBV28 and TRBJ1-5; perhaps TRBD1 as D (5 bases). The CDR3 has 15 amino acids. Germline-derived CDR1 and CDR2 are MDHEN and SYDVKM. Trimming stripped 5 bases from V and 1 base from J, with 12 bases between. CDR3 sequence: CASSPRVGSNQPQHF. CDR3 bases: TGTGCCAGCAGTCCCAGGGTTGGAAGCAATCAGCCCCAGCATTTT.

This clonotype was observed many times. This chain uses TRBV5-1 with TRBJ2-5, with 7 bases that match TRBD2. Trimming at V came to 0 bases and at J to 1 base, leaving 6 bases not matched to a gene. Germline CDR1 is SGHRS and CDR2 is YFSETQ. This CDR3 is 16 amino acids long. The CDR3 loop is CASSLGPSGSQETQYF. CDR3 DNA: TGCGCCAGCAGCTTGGGCCCTAGCGGTAGCCAAGAGACCCAGTACTTC.

This clonotype was detected many times. This chain joins TRBV27 and TRBJ2-3; D is unclear. The germline V gene has CDR1 MNHEY and CDR2 SMNVEV (reference sequence). The ends were cut back, 6 bases at V and 2 bases at J, with 9 bases in the middle. The CDR3 has 13 amino acids. The CDR3, as DNA: TGTGCCAGCAGGCCTGGATACACAGATACGCAGTATTTT. This translates into CASRPGYTDTQYF.

The sample holds many counts of this clonotype. J is TRBJ2-3 and V is TRBV7-2; no firm D call. Trimming took 6 bases from V and 5 from J, leaving 9 bases between them. This CDR3 is 12 amino acids long. Germline V lookup: CDR1 SGHTA, CDR2 FQGNSA. Here the CDR3 reads CASSRFVDTQYF. The CDR3 coding sequence is TGTGCCAGCAGTCGCTTTGTAGATACGCAGTATTTT.

This clonotype was seen many times. The chain combines TRBV12-3 or TRBV12-4 with TRBJ1-2; no firm D call. V was shortened by 3 bases and J by 5 bases, with 10 bases between the two germline ends. CDR3 size: 13 residues. The CDR3 sequence is CASSFIRNYGYTF. Written as DNA, the CDR3 is TGTGCCAGCAGTTTTATACGGAATTATGGCTACACCTTC.

This clonotype showed up many times. The rearrangement links TRBV6-2 or TRBV6-3 to TRBJ1-1; D is undetermined. The ends were cut back, 5 bases at V and 1 base at J, with 8 bases in the middle. This CDR3 comprises 13 residues. Germline V CDR1 and CDR2: MNHEY, SVGEGT. DNA of the CDR3: TGTGCCAGCAGTCTAACAGAGAACACTGAAGCTTTCTTT. Translating it yields CASSLTENTEAFF.

This clonotype occurred many times. This chain uses TRBV5-1 with TRBJ1-2, with 7 bases lining up with TRBD1. Per germline, CDR1 SGHRS and CDR2 YFSETQ. The V gene end was trimmed by 6 bases and the J gene end by 0 bases; junction bases not matched to a gene: 8. The CDR3 is 15 amino acids. The CDR3, as DNA: TGCGCCAGCACACCGGGACAGTCCTCTAACTATGGCTACACCTTC. Its protein product is CASTPGQSSNYGYTF.